This T cell receptor (beta chain) was identified during a study of blood T cell repertoires in COVID-19. As for the study in general: Donors in the United States, Italy and Spain gave samples during acute or convalescent COVID-19. T cells, B-cell-depleted T cells, or PBMCs provided the cDNA or gDNA that served as material.

Original data processing: Researchers report that nucleated cell counts were estimated from reference gene primer amplification. The data were produced by immunoSEQ multiplex PCR, yet TCRdb's version contains in-frame clones alone and is incomplete. The V and J calls and the clone size are those of that table, but D and trimming were determined from the DNA. The sample records 180,000 or so clones, approximately 83% being singletons. The CDR3 totals 16 residues. V lost 0 bases, J lost 7 bases, and 13 bases lay in between. The germline CDR1 and CDR2 sequences are LNHNV and YYDKDF (reference sequence). This clone was detected a few times.

The sequenced sample consisted of peripheral blood. The gene calls are TRBV15 and TRBJ1-6; D possibly corresponds to TRBD1 (5 bases). This clonotype was sampled from a human donor with active or convalescent COVID-19. The donor label of this sample is uncertain. In nucleotides, the CDR3 is TGTGCCACCAGCAGAGATGCGACACGGGGGAATTCACCCCTCCACTTT. It is translated as CATSRDATRGNSPLHF.